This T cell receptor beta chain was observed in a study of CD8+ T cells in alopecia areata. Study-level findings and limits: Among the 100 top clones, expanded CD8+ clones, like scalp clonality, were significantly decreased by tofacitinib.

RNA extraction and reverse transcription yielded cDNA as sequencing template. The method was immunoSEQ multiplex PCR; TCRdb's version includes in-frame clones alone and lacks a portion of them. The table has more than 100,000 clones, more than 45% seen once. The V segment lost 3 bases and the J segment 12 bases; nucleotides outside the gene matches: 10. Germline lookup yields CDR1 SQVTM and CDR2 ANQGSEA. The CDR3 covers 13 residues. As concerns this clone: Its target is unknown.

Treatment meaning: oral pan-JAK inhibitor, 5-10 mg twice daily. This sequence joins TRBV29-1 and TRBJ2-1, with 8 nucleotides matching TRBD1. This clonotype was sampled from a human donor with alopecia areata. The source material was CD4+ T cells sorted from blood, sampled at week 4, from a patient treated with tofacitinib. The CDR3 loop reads CSVETNIGQGQFF. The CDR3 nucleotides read TGCAGCGTTGAGACGAACATTGGACAGGGGCAGTTCTTC.